The rows below give T cell receptor beta chains drawn from one sample of a study of T cells in Graves' hyperthyroidism and ophthalmopathy. Using its own MiXCR run on the multiplex PCR reads, TCRdb lists one record per CDR3 protein. The sample contains about 270,000 distinct CDR3 sequences, roughly 22% of which appear only once. Sequencing used blood. These receptors were collected from a woman aged 40-49 years with Graves' ophthalmopathy. Both conserved end residues are part of each CDR3. A D gene is named only where the DNA matches it firmly. Rows give clone size only sometimes, using once, few, many, or a class for an expanded clone.

V	size	D	length	J	DNA	CDR3
TRBV12-3/TRBV12-4	.	.	12	TRBJ1-1	TGTGCCAGCAGTTTATCAAAGGCTGAAGCTTTCTTT	CASSLSKAEAFF
TRBV7-8	many	TRBD1	17	TRBJ2-7	TGTGCCAGCAGCTCGCTACCCCCGGGACAGGGGGCCTACGAGCAGTACTTC	CASSSLPPGQGAYEQYF
TRBV11-2	many	.	13	TRBJ2-5	TGTGCCAGCAGCTTAGTCCGCGGAGGGACCCAGTACTTC	CASSLVRGGTQYF
TRBV2	many	.	13	TRBJ2-2	TGTGCCAGCAGTGGCCAACACACCGGGGAGCTGTTTTTT	CASSGQHTGELFF
TRBV24-1	many	.	11	TRBJ2-2	TGTGCCACCGGAAGGCCCGGGGAGCTGTTTTTT	CATGRPGELFF
TRBV20-1	many	.	13	TRBJ2-7	TGCAGTGCTAGAGATAGTCGCTCCTACGAGCAGTACTTC	CSARDSRSYEQYF
TRBV10-3	many	.	14	TRBJ2-7	TGTGCCACGATGAAGGACTCCGGGGGCTACGAGCAGTACTTC	CATMKDSGGYEQYF
TRBV28	.	.	15	TRBJ1-3	TGTGCCAGCAGTTTGCGGGGTGTCTCTGGAAACACCATATATTTT	CASSLRGVSGNTIYF
TRBV27	.	TRBD1	14	TRBJ1-2	TGTGCCAGCAGCGAAGGGGGCGCGGTCTATGGCTACACCTTC	CASSEGGAVYGYTF
TRBV6-2/TRBV6-3	.	TRBD1	16	TRBJ2-5	TGTGCCAGCAGTCCCGACGGGGGGACAGGGCAGGAGACCCAGTACTTC	CASSPDGGTGQETQYF
TRBV28	many	.	15	TRBJ1-6	TGTGCCAGCATATTGCAAGGGACGCGCGGGGGTCCCCTCCACTTT	CASILQGTRGGPLHF
TRBV19	.	TRBD2	16	TRBJ2-7	TGTGCCAGTAGTACCAAAGCGGGAGGGATCACCTACGAGCAGTACTTC	CASSTKAGGITYEQYF
TRBV11-2	many	TRBD2	18	TRBJ2-4	TGTGCCAGCAGCTTAATGGCTAGCGGGAGTGTAGCCAAAAACATTCAGTACTTC	CASSLMASGSVAKNIQYF
TRBV7-2	.	.	15	TRBJ2-7	TGTGCCAGCAGCTTACGTATCGGGACCGACTACGAGCAGTACTTC	CASSLRIGTDYEQYF
TRBV4-1	many	TRBD1	15	TRBJ1-5	TGCGCCAGCAGCCAACCGGTGACAGGGAATCAGCCCCAGCATTTT	CASSQPVTGNQPQHF
TRBV7-3	many	.	13	TRBJ2-2	TGTGCCAGCAGCTTAGTTTCTCACGGGGAGCTGTTTTTT	CASSLVSHGELFF
TRBV20-1	many	.	15	TRBJ2-2	TGCAGTGCTAGAGAGAGGCGGGGACGAAGCGGGGAGCTGTTTTTT	CSARERRGRSGELFF
TRBV6-2/TRBV6-3	.	TRBD1	15	TRBJ2-7	TGTGCCAGCAGTTACTTAACAGGGGTCTCCTACGAGCAGTACTTC	CASSYLTGVSYEQYF
TRBV6-1	.	TRBD2	14	TRBJ2-7	TGTGCCAGCAGGACTGGGGGGGTAGGAAACGAGCAGTACTTC	CASRTGGVGNEQYF
TRBV12-3/TRBV12-4	few	TRBD2	15	TRBJ2-2	TGTGCCAGCAGATTAGCGGGAGGGTTCTCCGGGGAGCTGTTTTTT	CASRLAGGFSGELFF
TRBV6-2/TRBV6-3	.	.	14	TRBJ1-2	TGTGCCAGCAGTCCCCGACAGCGACACTATGGCTACACCTTC	CASSPRQRHYGYTF
TRBV30	many	TRBD1	15	TRBJ2-5	TGTGCCTGGAGTGTGAGGGCGACAGGGAAAGAGACCCAGTACTTC	CAWSVRATGKETQYF